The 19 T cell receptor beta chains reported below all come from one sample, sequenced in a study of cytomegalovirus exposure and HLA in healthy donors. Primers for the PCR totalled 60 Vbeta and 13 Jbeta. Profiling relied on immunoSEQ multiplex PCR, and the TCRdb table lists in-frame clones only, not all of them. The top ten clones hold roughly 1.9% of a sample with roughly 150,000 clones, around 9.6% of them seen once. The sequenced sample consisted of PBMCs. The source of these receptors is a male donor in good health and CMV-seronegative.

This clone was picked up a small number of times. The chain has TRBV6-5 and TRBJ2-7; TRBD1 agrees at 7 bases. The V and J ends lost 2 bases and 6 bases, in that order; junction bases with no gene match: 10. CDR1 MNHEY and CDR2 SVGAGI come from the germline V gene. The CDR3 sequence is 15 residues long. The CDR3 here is CASSYQKTGWAEQYF. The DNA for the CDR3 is TGTGCCAGCAGTTACCAGAAGACAGGGTGGGCCGAGCAGTACTTC.

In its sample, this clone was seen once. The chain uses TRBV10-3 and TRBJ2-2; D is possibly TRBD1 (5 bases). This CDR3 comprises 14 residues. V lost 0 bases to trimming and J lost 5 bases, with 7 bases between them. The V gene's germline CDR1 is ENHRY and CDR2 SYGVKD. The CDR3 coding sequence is TGTGCCATCAGTGAGTCAGGGGTGACCGGGGAGCTGTTTTTT. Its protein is CAISESGVTGELFF.

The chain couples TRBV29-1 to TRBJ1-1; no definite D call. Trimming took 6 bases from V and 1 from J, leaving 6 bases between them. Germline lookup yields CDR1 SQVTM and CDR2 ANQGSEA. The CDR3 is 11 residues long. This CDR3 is CSVPQNTEAFF. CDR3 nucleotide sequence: TGCAGCGTGCCACAGAACACTGAAGCTTTCTTT.

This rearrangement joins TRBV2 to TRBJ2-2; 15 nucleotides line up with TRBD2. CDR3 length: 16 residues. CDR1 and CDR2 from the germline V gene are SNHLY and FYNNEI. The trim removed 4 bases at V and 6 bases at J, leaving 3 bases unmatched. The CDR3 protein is CASSAGTSGGPGELFF. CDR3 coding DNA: TGTGCCAGCAGTGCCGGGACTAGCGGGGGGCCCGGGGAGCTGTTTTTT. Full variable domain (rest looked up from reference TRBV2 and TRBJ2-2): EPEVTQTPSHQVTQMGQEVILRCVPISNHLYFYWYRQILGQKVEFLVSFYNNEISEKSEIFDDQFSVERPDGSNFTLKIRSTKLEDSAMYFCASSAGTSGGPGELFFGEGSRLTVL.

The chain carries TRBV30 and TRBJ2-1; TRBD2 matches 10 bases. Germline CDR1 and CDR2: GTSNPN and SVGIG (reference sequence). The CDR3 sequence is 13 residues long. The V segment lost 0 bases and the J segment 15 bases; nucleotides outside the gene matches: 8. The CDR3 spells CAWSVSLAGVLFF. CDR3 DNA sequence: TGTGCCTGGAGTGTATCGCTAGCGGGAGTTCTGTTCTTC.

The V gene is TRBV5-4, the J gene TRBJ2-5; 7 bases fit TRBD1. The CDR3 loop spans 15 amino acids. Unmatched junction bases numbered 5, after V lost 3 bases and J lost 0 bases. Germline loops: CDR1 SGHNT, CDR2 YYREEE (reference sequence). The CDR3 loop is CASSWMDRYQETQYF. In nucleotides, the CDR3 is TGTGCCAGCAGCTGGATGGACAGGTACCAAGAGACCCAGTACTTC.

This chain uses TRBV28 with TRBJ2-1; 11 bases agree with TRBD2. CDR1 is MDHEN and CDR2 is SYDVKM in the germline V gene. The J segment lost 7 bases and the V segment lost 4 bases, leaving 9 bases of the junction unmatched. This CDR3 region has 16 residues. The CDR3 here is CASSSLSGRAGNEQFF. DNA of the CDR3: TGTGCCAGCAGTTCCCTTAGCGGGAGGGCCGGAAATGAGCAGTTCTTC.

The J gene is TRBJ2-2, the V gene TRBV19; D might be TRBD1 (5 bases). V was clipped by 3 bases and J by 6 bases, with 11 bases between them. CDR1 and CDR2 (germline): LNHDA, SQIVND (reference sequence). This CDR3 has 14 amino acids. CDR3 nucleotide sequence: TGTGCCAGTAGTATGGGGCATTTCTCCGGGGAGCTGTTTTTT. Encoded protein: CASSMGHFSGELFF. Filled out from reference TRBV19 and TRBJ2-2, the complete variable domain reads DGGITQSPKYLFRKEGQNVTLSCEQNLNHDAMYWYRQDPGQGLRLIYYSQIVNDFQKGDIAEGYSVSREKKESFPLTVTSAQKNPTAFYLCASSMGHFSGELFFGEGSRLTVL.

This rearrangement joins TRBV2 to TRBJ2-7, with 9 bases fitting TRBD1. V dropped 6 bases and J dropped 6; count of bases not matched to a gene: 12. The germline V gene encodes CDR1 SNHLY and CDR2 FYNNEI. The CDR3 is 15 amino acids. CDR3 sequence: CASSERQGDLSEQYF. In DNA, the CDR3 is TGTGCCAGCAGCGAGCGACAGGGGGATCTCTCCGAGCAGTACTTC. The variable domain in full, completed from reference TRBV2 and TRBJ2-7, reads EPEVTQTPSHQVTQMGQEVILRCVPISNHLYFYWYRQILGQKVEFLVSFYNNEISEKSEIFDDQFSVERPDGSNFTLKIRSTKLEDSAMYFCASSERQGDLSEQYFGPGTRLTVT.

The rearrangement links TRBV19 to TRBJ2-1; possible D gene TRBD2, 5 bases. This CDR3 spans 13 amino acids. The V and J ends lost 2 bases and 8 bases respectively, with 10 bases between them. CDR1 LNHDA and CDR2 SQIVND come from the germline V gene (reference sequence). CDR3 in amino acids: CASSILPGYEQFF. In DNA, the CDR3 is TGTGCCAGTAGTATACTGCCGGGGTATGAGCAGTTCTTC. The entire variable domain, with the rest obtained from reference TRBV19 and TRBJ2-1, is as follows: DGGITQSPKYLFRKEGQNVTLSCEQNLNHDAMYWYRQDPGQGLRLIYYSQIVNDFQKGDIAEGYSVSREKKESFPLTVTSAQKNPTAFYLCASSILPGYEQFFGPGTRLTVL.

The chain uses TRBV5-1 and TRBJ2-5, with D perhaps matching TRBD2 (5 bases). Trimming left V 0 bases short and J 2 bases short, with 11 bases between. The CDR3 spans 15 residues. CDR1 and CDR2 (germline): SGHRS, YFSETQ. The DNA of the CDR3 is TGCGCCAGCAGCTTGGGAGGGCAGCCTCAAGAGACCCAGTACTTC. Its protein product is CASSLGGQPQETQYF.

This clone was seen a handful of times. CDR3 in DNA: TGTGCCAGCAGCTGGGCGGGGGGAGGAACTGAAGCTTTCTTT. It specifies CASSWAGGGTEAFF. The chain uses TRBV5-4 and TRBJ1-1; a weak D match, TRBD1 (5 bases). Between the trimmed V and J ends, which lost 3 bases and 5 bases, there was a span of 14 bases. The CDR3 sequence is 14 residues long. Germline assignment: CDR1 SGHNT and CDR2 YYREEE (reference sequence). Full variable domain (remainder filled in from reference TRBV5-4 and TRBJ1-1): ETGVTQSPTHLIKTRGQQVTLRCSSQSGHNTVSWYQQALGQGPQFIFQYYREEENGRGNFPPRFSGLQFPNYSSELNVNALELDDSALYLCASSWAGGGTEAFFGQGTRLTVV.

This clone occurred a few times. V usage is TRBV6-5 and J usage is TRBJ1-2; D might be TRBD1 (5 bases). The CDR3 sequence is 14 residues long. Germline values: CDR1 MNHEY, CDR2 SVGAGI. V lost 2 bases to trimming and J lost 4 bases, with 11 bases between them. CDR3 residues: CASSYVRAPYGYTF. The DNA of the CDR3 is TGTGCCAGCAGTTACGTCAGGGCCCCCTATGGCTACACCTTC.

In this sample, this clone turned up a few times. The DNA for the CDR3 is TGTGCCAGCAGCCCACAGGGGAACACTGAAGCTTTCTTT. It translates to CASSPQGNTEAFF. The rearrangement uses TRBV11-3 and TRBJ1-1; D perhaps matches TRBD1 (6 bases). Per the germline V gene, CDR1 is SGHNT and CDR2 is YENEEA. Trimming left V 5 bases short and J 1 base short, with 8 bases between. The length of the CDR3 is 13 residues.

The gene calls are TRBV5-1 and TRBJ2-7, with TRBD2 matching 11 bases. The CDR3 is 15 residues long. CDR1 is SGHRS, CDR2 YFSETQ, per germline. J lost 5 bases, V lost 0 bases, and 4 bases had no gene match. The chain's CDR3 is CASSLETSGGDEQYF. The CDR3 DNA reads TGCGCCAGCAGCTTGGAAACTAGCGGGGGAGACGAGCAGTACTTC.

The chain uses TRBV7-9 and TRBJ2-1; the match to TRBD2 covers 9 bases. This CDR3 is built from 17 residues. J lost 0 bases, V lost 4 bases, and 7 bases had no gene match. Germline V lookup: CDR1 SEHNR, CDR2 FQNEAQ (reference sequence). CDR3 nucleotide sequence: TGTGCCAGCAGCTCGAGTTTAGCGGGAGACTCCTACAATGAGCAGTTCTTC. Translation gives CASSSSLAGDSYNEQFF.

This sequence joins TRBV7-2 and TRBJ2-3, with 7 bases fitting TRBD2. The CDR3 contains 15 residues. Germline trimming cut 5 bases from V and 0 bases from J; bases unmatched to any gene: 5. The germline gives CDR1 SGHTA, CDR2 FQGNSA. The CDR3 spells CASSRPSGSTDTQYF. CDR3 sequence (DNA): TGTGCCAGCAGCAGGCCTAGCGGAAGCACAGATACGCAGTATTTT. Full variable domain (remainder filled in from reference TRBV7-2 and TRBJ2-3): GAGVSQSPSNKVTEKGKDVELRCDPISGHTALYWYRQSLGQGLEFLIYFQGNSAPDKSGLPSDRFSAERTGGSVSTLTIQRTQQEDSAVYLCASSRPSGSTDTQYFGPGTRLTVL.

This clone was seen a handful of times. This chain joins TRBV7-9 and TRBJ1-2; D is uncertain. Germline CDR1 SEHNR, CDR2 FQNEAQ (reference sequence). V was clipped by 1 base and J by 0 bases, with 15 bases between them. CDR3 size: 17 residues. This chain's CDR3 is CASSLGPDYTTNYGYTF. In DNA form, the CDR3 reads TGTGCCAGCAGCTTAGGCCCAGATTACACAACTAACTATGGCTACACCTTC.

The CDR3 bases are TGCGCCAGCAACGGCCAGGCGAACACCGGGGAGCTGTTTTTT. Amino acid sequence: CASNGQANTGELFF. This chain links TRBV4-3 with TRBJ2-2; D is undetermined. V shed 7 bases and J shed 0 bases, with 9 bases lying between them. The CDR3 consists of 14 residues. In germline, CDR1 is LGHNA, CDR2 YSLEER.